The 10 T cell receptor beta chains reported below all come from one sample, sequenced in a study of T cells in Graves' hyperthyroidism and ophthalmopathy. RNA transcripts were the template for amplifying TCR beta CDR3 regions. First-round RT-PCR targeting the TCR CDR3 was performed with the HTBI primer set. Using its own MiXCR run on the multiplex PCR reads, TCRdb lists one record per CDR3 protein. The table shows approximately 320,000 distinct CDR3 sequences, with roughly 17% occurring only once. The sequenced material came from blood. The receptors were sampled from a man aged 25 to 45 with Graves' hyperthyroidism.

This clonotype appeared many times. The CDR3 DNA reads as TGTGCCTGGATCCGAAGGGGGAGACAAGTCCCTGGCACCGGGGAGCTGTTTTTT. The encoded protein is CAWIRRGRQVPGTGELFF. The rearrangement links TRBV30 to TRBJ2-2; a possible D gene is TRBD1 (6 bases). This CDR3 has 18 amino acids. Germline assignment: CDR1 GTSNPN and CDR2 SVGIG (reference sequence). V was cut by 4 bases and J by 4 bases, with 25 bases left in between.

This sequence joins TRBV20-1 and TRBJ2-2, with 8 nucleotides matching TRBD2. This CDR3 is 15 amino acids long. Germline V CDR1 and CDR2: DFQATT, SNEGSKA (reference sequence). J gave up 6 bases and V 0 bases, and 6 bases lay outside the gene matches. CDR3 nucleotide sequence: TGCAGTGCTAGAGATCGAGCGGGAGCAGCCGGGGAGCTGTTTTTT. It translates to CSARDRAGAAGELFF.

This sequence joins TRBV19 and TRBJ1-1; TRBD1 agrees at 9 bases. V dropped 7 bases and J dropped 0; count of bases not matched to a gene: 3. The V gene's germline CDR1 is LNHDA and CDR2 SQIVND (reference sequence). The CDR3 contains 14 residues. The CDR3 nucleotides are TGTGCCAGTAACAGGGGGCGCATGAACACTGAAGCTTTCTTT. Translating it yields CASNRGRMNTEAFF.

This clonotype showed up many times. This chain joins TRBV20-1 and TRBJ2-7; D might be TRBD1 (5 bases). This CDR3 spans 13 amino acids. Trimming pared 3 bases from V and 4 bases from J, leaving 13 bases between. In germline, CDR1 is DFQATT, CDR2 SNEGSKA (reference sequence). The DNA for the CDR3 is TGCAGTGCTAGTCCCACGCAGGGTTACGAGCAGTACTTC. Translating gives CSASPTQGYEQYF.

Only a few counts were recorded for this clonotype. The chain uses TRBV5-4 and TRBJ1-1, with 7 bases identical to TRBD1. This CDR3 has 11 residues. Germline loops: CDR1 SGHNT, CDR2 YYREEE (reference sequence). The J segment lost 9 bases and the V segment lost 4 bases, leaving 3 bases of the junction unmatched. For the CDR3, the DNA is TGTGCCAGCAGCGATAGGGGGCAAGCTTTCTTT. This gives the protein CASSDRGQAFF.

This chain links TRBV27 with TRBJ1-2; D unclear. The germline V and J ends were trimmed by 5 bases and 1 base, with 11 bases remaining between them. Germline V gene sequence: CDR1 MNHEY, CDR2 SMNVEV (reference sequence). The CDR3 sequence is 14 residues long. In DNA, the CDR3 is TGTGCCAGCAGTCGATCCAATAATAACTATGGCTACACCTTC. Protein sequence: CASSRSNNNYGYTF.

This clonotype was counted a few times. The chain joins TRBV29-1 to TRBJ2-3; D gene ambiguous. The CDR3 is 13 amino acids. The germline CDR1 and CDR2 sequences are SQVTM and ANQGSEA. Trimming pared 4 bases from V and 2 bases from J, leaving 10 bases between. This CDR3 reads CSVVGGITDTQYF. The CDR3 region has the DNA TGCAGCGTTGTGGGCGGAATCACAGATACGCAGTATTTT.

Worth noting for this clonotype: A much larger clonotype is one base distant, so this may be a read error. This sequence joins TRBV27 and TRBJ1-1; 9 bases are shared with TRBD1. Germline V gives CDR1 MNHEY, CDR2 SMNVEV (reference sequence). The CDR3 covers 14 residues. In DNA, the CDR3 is TGTGTCAGCAGGCGGGACAGGGCGAACACTGAAGCTTTCTTT. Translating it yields CVSRRDRANTEAFF.

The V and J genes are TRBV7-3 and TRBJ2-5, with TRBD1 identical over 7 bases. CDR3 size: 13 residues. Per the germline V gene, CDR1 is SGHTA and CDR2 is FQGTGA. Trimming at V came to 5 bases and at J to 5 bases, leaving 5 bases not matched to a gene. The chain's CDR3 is CASSQGVAETQYF. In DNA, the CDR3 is TGTGCCAGCAGCCAGGGGGTTGCGGAGACCCAGTACTTC.

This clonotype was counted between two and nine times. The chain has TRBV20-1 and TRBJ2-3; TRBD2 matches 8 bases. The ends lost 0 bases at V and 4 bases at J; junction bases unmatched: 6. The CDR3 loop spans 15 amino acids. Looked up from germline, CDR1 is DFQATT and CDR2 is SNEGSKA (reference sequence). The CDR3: CSARDGTSRSDTQYF. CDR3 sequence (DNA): TGCAGTGCTAGAGACGGGACTAGTAGGTCAGATACGCAGTATTTT.